The 14 T cell receptor beta chains presented below share a single source sample, sequenced in a study of blood T cell repertoires in COVID-19. The repertoire was sequenced with immunoSEQ multiplex PCR; TCRdb's copy has only in-frame clones and lacks some. The table shows under 100,000 clones, with roughly nine tenths occurring only once. What was sequenced was peripheral blood. The source is a man aged 50 to 60 with acute or convalescent COVID-19.

The chain uses TRBV19 and TRBJ2-2, with a weak D call TRBD1 (5 bases). This CDR3 has 11 amino acids. Germline V gene lookup returns CDR1 LNHDA and CDR2 SQIVND (reference sequence). Trimming left V 8 bases short and J 6 bases short, with 7 bases between. CDR3 region: CASQGSGELFF. CDR3 nucleotides: TGTGCCAGTCAGGGCTCCGGGGAGCTGTTTTTT.

The CDR3 loop is CASRYTGPGNTIYF. The DNA of the CDR3 is TGCGCCAGCAGGTATACAGGGCCAGGAAACACCATATATTTT. The chain couples TRBV5-1 to TRBJ1-3; TRBD1 is a possible D gene (6 bases). This CDR3 has 14 residues. The ends were cut back, 5 bases at V and 4 bases at J, with 13 bases in the middle. Looked up from germline, CDR1 is SGHRS and CDR2 is YFSETQ.

V gene TRBV28 combines with J gene TRBJ2-7, with TRBD2 matching over 8 bases. Germline assignment: CDR1 MDHEN and CDR2 SYDVKM. With V trimmed by 4 bases and J by 10 bases, 15 bases remained unmatched. The CDR3 spans 15 residues. The CDR3 DNA reads TGTGCCAGCAGTTCACCGGGGGGGAGGGGTGGCTCTCAGTACTTC. It yields the protein CASSSPGGRGGSQYF. Combining the CDR3 with reference TRBV28 and TRBJ2-7 gives the whole variable domain DVKVTQSSRYLVKRTGEKVFLECVQDMDHENMFWYRQDPGLGLRLIYFSYDVKMKEKGDIPEGYSVSREKKERFSLILESASTNQTSMYLCASSSPGGRGGSQYFGPGTRLTVT.

This chain links TRBV27 with TRBJ1-2; a weak D match, TRBD1 (6 bases). Germline V lookup: CDR1 MNHEY, CDR2 SMNVEV (reference sequence). Deletions cut 4 bases from V and 0 bases from J, with 12 bases between. The CDR3 extends over 15 amino acids. CDR3 protein: CASSSSGQTNYGYTF. The CDR3 DNA follows: TGTGCCAGCAGTTCATCTGGACAGACTAACTATGGCTACACCTTC.

This chain's CDR3 is CASSEELWNTEAFF. CDR3 DNA sequence: TGTGCCAGCAGTGAAGAGCTTTGGAACACTGAAGCTTTCTTT. The J gene is TRBJ1-1, the V gene TRBV25-1, with unresolved D. The CDR3 extends over 14 amino acids. Trimming pared 2 bases from V and 1 base from J, leaving 8 bases between. From germline, CDR1 is MGHDK and CDR2 SYGVNS.

The chain employs TRBV5-8 and TRBJ2-5; no clear D gene. V was trimmed by 0 bases and J by 1 base, leaving 10 bases between them. The CDR3 length is 15 residues. CDR1 is SGHTS and CDR2 is YDEGEE in the germline V gene. CDR3 in DNA: TGTGCCAGCAGCTTGGGGAGCGCAATCCAAGAGACCCAGTACTTC. It specifies CASSLGSAIQETQYF.

The chain carries TRBV5-1 and TRBJ2-2; a possible D gene is TRBD1 (6 bases). V shed 4 bases and J shed 8 bases, with 18 bases lying between them. Germline lookup yields CDR1 SGHRS and CDR2 YFSETQ. The CDR3 is made up of 15 amino acids. In DNA form, the CDR3 reads TGCGCCAGCAGCGCAACTACAGGGATTAGGGGGGAGCTGTTTTTT. Its protein product is CASSATTGIRGELFF. Full variable domain (outside the CDR3, taken from reference TRBV5-1 and TRBJ2-2): KAGVTQTPRYLIKTRGQQVTLSCSPISGHRSVSWYQQTPGQGLQFLFEYFSETQRNKGNFPGRFSGRQFSNSRSEMNVSTLELGDSALYLCASSATTGIRGELFFGEGSRLTVL.

This clone was detected a few times. CDR3 bases: TGCAGTGCCCCAGGGGGCTATGGCTACACCTTC. Encoded protein: CSAPGGYGYTF. The V call is TRBV20-1, the J call TRBJ1-2; 7 bases are a match to TRBD1. The germline V gene has CDR1 DFQATT and CDR2 SNEGSKA (reference sequence). The CDR3 has 11 residues. V shed 6 bases and J 4 bases; nucleotides not matched to a gene: 2.

The CDR3 bases are TGTGCCAGCAGCGTAGCTATGGGAGCGGGGGGGCGGAATACGCAGTATTTT. Protein sequence: CASSVAMGAGGRNTQYF. The J gene is TRBJ2-3, the V gene TRBV9, with 10 bases aligning to TRBD2. This CDR3 has 17 amino acids. Germline lookup yields CDR1 SGDLS and CDR2 YYNGEE. V was pared by 0 bases and J by 7 bases, with 11 bases of the junction left unmatched. The full variable domain, completed using reference TRBV9 and TRBJ2-3, is DSGVTQTPKHLITATGQRVTLRCSPRSGDLSVYWYQQSLDQGLQFLIQYYNGEERAKGNILERFSAQQFPDLHSELNLSSLELGDSALYFCASSVAMGAGGRNTQYFGPGTRLTVL.

The rearrangement links TRBV10-3 to TRBJ1-3, with 8 bases aligning to TRBD1. V trimming: 3 bases; J trimming: 0 bases; junction bases outside the gene matches: 4. Germline V gene lookup returns CDR1 ENHRY and CDR2 SYGVKD. This CDR3 comprises 16 residues. CDR3 bases: TGTGCCATCAGTGATGGACAGGGATCCTCTGGAAACACCATATATTTT. It codes for CAISDGQGSSGNTIYF.

V gene TRBV7-2 combines with J gene TRBJ1-5; D call uncertain. Germline loops: CDR1 SGHTA, CDR2 FQGNSA. The CDR3 is 12 amino acids. With 4 bases removed from V and 7 bases from J, the gap between germline ends came to 8 bases. As DNA, the CDR3 is TGTGCCAGCAGCTACCCGGGACAGCCCCAGCATTTT. As protein: CASSYPGQPQHF.

The chain couples TRBV6-1 to TRBJ2-7, with D unresolved. The CDR3 is 13 residues long. V was trimmed by 2 bases and J by 2 bases, leaving 7 bases between them. Germline loops: CDR1 MNHNS, CDR2 SASEGT. The CDR3 DNA reads TGTGCCAGCAGTGAATGGCCAGCCTACGAGCAGTACGTC. Translation: CASSEWPAYEQYV.

The rearrangement links TRBV3-1 (or the pseudogene TRBV3-2) to TRBJ1-1; weak D call: TRBD1 (6 bases). Germline V gene lookup returns CDR1 LGHDT and CDR2 YNNKEL (reference sequence). V was trimmed by 3 bases and J by 6 bases, leaving 17 bases between them. CDR3 size: 15 residues. The CDR3 DNA follows: TGTGCCAGCAGCCACCTGGGGGGGGGCTCCCCTGAAGCTTTCTTT. It yields the protein CASSHLGGGSPEAFF.

The chain employs TRBV20-1 and TRBJ2-3; TRBD2 agrees at 12 bases. The length of the CDR3 is 15 residues. The germline V gene has CDR1 DFQATT and CDR2 SNEGSKA (reference sequence). The V segment lost 3 bases and the J segment 8 bases; nucleotides outside the gene matches: 9. CDR3 sequence reads: CSASSTSGGGGTQYF. The CDR3 bases are TGCAGTGCTAGTTCGACTAGCGGGGGAGGTGGTACGCAGTATTTT.